What follows is one T cell receptor (beta chain) and its context. Generated by immunoSEQ multiplex PCR, the TCRdb table keeps only in-frame clones and is missing some. The sample includes some 120,000 clones, 70% to 85% of them seen just once. Germline V gene data show CDR1 as SGHRS and CDR2 as YFSETQ. Trimming removed 0 bases from V and 2 bases from J; junction bases left unmatched: 5. This CDR3 spans 15 amino acids. This record comes from a study of blood T cell repertoires in COVID-19. The receptor was derived from a human donor with acute or convalescent COVID-19. The donor label of this sample is uncertain. The sample consisted of peripheral blood. The chain uses TRBV5-1 and TRBJ2-7, with 7 bases fitting TRBD1. CDR3 region: CASSLGGTAAYEQYF. CDR3 DNA: TGCGCCAGCAGCTTGGGGGGGACAGCCGCCTACGAGCAGTACTTC.